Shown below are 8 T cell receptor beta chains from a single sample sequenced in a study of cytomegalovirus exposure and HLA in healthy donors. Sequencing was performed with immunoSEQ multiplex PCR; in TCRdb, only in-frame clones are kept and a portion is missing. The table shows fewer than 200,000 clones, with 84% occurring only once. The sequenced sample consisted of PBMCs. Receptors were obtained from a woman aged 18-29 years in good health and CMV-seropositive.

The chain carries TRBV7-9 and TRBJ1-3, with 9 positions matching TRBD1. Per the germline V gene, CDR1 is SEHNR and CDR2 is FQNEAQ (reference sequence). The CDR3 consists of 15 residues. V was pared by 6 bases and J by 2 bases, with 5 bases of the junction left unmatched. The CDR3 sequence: CASRGTGGTGNTIYF. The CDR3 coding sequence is TGTGCCAGCAGGGGAACAGGGGGCACTGGAAACACCATATATTTT.

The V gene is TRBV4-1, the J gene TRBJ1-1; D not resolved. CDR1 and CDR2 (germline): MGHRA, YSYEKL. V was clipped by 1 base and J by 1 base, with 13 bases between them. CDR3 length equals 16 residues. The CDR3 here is CASSQGGLRENTEAFF. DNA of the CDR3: TGCGCCAGCAGCCAAGGAGGGTTACGGGAGAACACTGAAGCTTTCTTT.

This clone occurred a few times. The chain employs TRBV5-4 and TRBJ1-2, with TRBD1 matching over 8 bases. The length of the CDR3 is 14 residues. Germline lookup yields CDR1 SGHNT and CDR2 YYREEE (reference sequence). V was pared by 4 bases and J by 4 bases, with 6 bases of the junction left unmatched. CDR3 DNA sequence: TGTGCCAGCAGCCCGGACGGGACAGGCTATGGCTACACCTTC. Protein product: CASSPDGTGYGYTF.

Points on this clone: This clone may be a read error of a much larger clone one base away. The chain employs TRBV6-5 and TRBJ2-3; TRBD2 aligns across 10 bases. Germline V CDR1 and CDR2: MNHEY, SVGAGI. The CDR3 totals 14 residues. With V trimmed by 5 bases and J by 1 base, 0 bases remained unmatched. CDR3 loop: CASSLAGGTDTQYF. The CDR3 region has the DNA TGTGCCAGCAGTCTAGCGGGAGGCACAGATACGCAGTATTTT.

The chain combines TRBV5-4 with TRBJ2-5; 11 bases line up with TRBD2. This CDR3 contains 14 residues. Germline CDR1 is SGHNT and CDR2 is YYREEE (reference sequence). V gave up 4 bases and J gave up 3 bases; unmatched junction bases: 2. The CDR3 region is CASSMTSGEETQYF. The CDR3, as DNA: TGTGCCAGCAGCATGACTAGCGGGGAAGAGACCCAGTACTTC. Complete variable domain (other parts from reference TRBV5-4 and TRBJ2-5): ETGVTQSPTHLIKTRGQQVTLRCSSQSGHNTVSWYQQALGQGPQFIFQYYREEENGRGNFPPRFSGLQFPNYSSELNVNALELDDSALYLCASSMTSGEETQYFGPGTRLLVL.

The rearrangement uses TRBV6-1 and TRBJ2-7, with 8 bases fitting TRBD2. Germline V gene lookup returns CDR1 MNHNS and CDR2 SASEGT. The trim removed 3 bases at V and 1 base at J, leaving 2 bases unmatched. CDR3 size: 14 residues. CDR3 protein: CASSDLAGSYEQYF. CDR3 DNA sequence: TGTGCCAGCAGTGACCTAGCGGGTTCCTACGAGCAGTACTTC.

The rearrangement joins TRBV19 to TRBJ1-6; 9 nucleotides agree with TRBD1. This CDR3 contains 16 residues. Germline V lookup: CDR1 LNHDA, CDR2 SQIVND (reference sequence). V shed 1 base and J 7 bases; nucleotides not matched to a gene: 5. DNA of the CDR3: TGTGCCAGTAGTATAGTCAAGACAGGGGGAAATTCACCCCTCCACTTT. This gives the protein CASSIVKTGGNSPLHF.

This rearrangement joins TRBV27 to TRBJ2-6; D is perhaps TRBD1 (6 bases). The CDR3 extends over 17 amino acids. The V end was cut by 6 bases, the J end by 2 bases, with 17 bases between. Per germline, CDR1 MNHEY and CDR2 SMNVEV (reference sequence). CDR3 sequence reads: CASRLTGPFTGANVLTF. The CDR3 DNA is TGTGCCAGCAGACTAACAGGGCCTTTCACTGGGGCCAACGTCCTGACTTTC.